Detailed here is one T cell receptor (beta chain). Its antigen is unidentified. These data come from a study of T-cell memory formation after mild COVID-19. Points from the study as a whole: Shrinking CD4+ clones resided mostly in CM and EM, and CD8+ ones in EMRA.

CDR3 length equals 15 residues. V was trimmed by 0 bases and J by 6 bases, leaving 17 bases between them. Germline lookup yields CDR1 DFQATT and CDR2 SNEGSKA (reference sequence). 5'RACE with constant-segment primers yielded barcoded, UMI-tagged TCR alpha and TCR beta cDNA libraries. TCRdb re-analysed the 5' RACE reads in MiXCR, keeping a single row per CDR3 protein. Here the sample spans around 140,000 distinct CDR3 sequences, approximately 6% being singletons. This TCR was recovered from an adult woman who had mild COVID-19 (a few samples of this study predate the infection). Cell type and time point are not known. The sample consisted of PBMCs or a T cell subset sorted from them (not recorded which). The chain uses TRBV20-1 and TRBJ1-2; weak D call: TRBD1 (6 bases). CDR3 nucleotides: TGCAGTGCTAGAGAAGTGGGGGGGCGCGGTAATGGCTACACCTTC. Amino acid sequence: CSAREVGGRGNGYTF.